The entry below describes one T cell receptor (beta chain). As yet, its antigen is unknown. Germline V gene lookup returns CDR1 ENHRY and CDR2 SYGVKD. The CDR3 loop spans 15 amino acids. Trimming removed 3 bases at V and 0 bases at J, with 9 bases between. Some clones are missing from TCRdb's copy, which holds only in-frame ones; the method was immunoSEQ multiplex PCR. Among fewer than 1 million clones listed, about 96% were seen once. The data were taken from a study of shared clonotypes between healthy human individuals. For the study at large: Three plates were used per donor for CD4 naive, three for CD4 memory, two for CD8 naive and one for CD8 memory. Study findings and constraints: Memory subsets generally showed lower estimated richness than naive subsets. Since donors were few, the genetic and exposure-history diversity represented was limited. Sample collection involved blood only; tissue repertoires are likely different.

Selected positively for CCR7 and CD45RO-negative, naive CD8 cells excluded terminally differentiated effector memory CD45RA+ cells. Material for sequencing was naive CD8+ T cells sorted from blood. The chain carries TRBV10-3 and TRBJ1-5; D remains unclear. The clonotype comes from a man aged 25-45 years in good health. CDR3 in DNA: TGTGCCATCAGTGACAGGATGAGTAGCAATCAGCCCCAGCATTTT. It encodes CAISDRMSSNQPQHF.